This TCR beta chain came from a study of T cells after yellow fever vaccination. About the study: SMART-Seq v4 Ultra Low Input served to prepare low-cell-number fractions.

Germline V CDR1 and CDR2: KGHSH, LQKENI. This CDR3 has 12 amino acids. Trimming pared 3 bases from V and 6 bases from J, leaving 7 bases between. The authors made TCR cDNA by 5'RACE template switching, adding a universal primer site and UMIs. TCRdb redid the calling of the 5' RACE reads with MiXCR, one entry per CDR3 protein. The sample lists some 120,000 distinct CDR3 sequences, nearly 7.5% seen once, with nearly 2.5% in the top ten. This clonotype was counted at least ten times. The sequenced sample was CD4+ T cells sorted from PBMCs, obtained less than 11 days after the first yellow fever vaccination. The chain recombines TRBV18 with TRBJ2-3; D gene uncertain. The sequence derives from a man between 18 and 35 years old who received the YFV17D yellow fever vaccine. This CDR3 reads CASSPWGDTQYF. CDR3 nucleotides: TGTGCCAGCTCACCGTGGGGTGATACGCAGTATTTT.